This T cell receptor beta chain originates from a study of blood T cells in healthy people across ages. A word on this clonotype: Its antigen remains unknown.

This CDR3 contains 12 residues. Trimming took off 6 bases at V and 5 bases at J, with 7 bases between the two ends. General observations from the study: A strong correlation was seen between TCR beta diversity and naive T cell percentage.

A second PCR, run for 7 to 11 cycles, used a sample-barcoded 5' primer plus a J-beta primer mix. In TCRdb, the 5' RACE reads were re-called with MiXCR into one record per CDR3 protein. The table records about 730,000 distinct CDR3 sequences, roughly 47% of them present only once. This TCR was recovered from a woman aged 55-70 years in good health. This sequence joins TRBV12-3 or TRBV12-4 and TRBJ1-4; TRBD1 might be the D (5 bases). Sequenced sample: blood. CDR3 nucleotides: TGTGCCAGCAGCTGGGACAATGAAAAACTGTTTTTT. This gives the protein CASSWDNEKLFF.